This is a list of T cell receptor beta chains from one sample in a study of cytomegalovirus exposure and HLA in healthy donors. The assay was immunoSEQ multiplex PCR, and TCRdb's table has in-frame clones only and misses some. The sample has roughly 120,000 clones, 77% seen once; the top ten hold about 5.8%. Sequencing was done on a sample of PBMCs. These receptors were collected from a man between 18 and 35 years old in good health and CMV-seropositive. The CDR3 runs from the conserved cysteine through the conserved F or W. D genes are given only for firm matches. Size tells how often a clone was seen (once, few, many) or the class of an expanded clone, and some rows leave it out.

abundance	j_gene	d_gene	v_gene	CDR3nt	CDR3aa
NA	TRBJ2-1	TRBD2	TRBV4-1	TGCGCCAGCAGCCATTCGACTAGCGGGGGAACTTACAATGAGCAGTTCTTC	CASSHSTSGGTYNEQFF
NA	TRBJ2-7	TRBD1	TRBV2	TGTGCCAGCAGGGCCGTACAGGGGGCGAGGGGGTACGAGCAGTACTTC	CASRAVQGARGYEQYF
once	TRBJ1-3	NA	TRBV11-3	TGTGCCAGCAGCTTAACAGGCTCTCTTACCTCTGGAAACACCATATATTTT	CASSLTGSLTSGNTIYF
once	TRBJ2-2	NA	TRBV11-3	TGTGCCAGCGGAACGGGACTGCCAAAGATGGGGGAGCTGTTTTTT	CASGTGLPKMGELFF
NA	TRBJ2-1	TRBD2	TRBV19	TGTGCCAGTAGCCTACTAGCGGGAGTCTCAAATGAGCAGTTCTTC	CASSLLAGVSNEQFF
NA	TRBJ1-1	TRBD1	TRBV11-3	TGTGCCAGCAGCGCCAGGGACAGCTCGGAAGCTTTCTTT	CASSARDSSEAFF
NA	TRBJ1-5	NA	TRBV7-2	TGTGCCAGCAGCTTAGGGGGACATTCTCAGCCCCAGCATTTT	CASSLGGHSQPQHF
few	TRBJ2-1	TRBD1	TRBV27	TGTGCCAGCAGTGCACCGGGACAGGGTTACAATGAGCAGTTCTTC	CASSAPGQGYNEQFF
NA	TRBJ2-3	TRBD2	TRBV5-1	TGCGCCAGCAGCTTGGAGCCTAGCGGGGTAGATACGCAGTATTTT	CASSLEPSGVDTQYF
NA	TRBJ2-1	TRBD2	TRBV18	TGTGCCAGCTCACCGGGTGGACTAGCCCTAGAGCAGTTCTTC	CASSPGGLALEQFF
NA	TRBJ2-3	TRBD1	TRBV19	TGTGCCAGCTGCCTTAAGGGACAGGGGGCCTATACGCAGTATTTT	CASCLKGQGAYTQYF
NA	TRBJ1-2	TRBD1	TRBV6-6	TGTGCCAGCAGTTTGGGACAGGGGGGATATGGCTACACCTTC	CASSLGQGGYGYTF
NA	TRBJ1-1	TRBD1	TRBV12-5	TGTGCTAGTGGCCAACAGGGGCACGGTGAAGCTTTCTTT	CASGQQGHGEAFF
NA	TRBJ1-5	TRBD1	TRBV23-1	TGCGCCAGCACTTTAGGACAGGGCGGCGGTCAGCCCCAGCATTTT	CASTLGQGGGQPQHF
NA	TRBJ2-5	TRBD1	TRBV16	TGTGCCAGCAGCCACGACGACAGGGCCCCAGAGACCCAGTACTTC	CASSHDDRAPETQYF
NA	TRBJ1-1	NA	TRBV6-1	TGTGCCAGCAGTCTGACAGGCCCGAACACTGAAGCTTTCTTT	CASSLTGPNTEAFF
NA	TRBJ2-1	TRBD1	TRBV7-9	TGTGCCAGCAGCCGTCAGGTAGGGACAGCTAACAATGAGCAGTTCTTC	CASSRQVGTANNEQFF
NA	TRBJ1-2	TRBD1	TRBV15	TGTGCCACCAGCGGGGTTTCCGGGACAGCCTATGGCTACACCTTC	CATSGVSGTAYGYTF
NA	TRBJ1-5	NA	TRBV5-1	TGCGCCAGCAGCTTGTGGGCAGGGGACAATCAGCCCCAGCATTTT	CASSLWAGDNQPQHF
NA	TRBJ1-5	NA	TRBV5-8	TGTGCCAGTGGGAGGGGAGGTTGGAACCAGCCCCAGCATTTT	CASGRGGWNQPQHF
NA	TRBJ2-7	TRBD2	TRBV5-1	TGCGCCAGCAGCTTGGTTGCGGGAGGGTACTACGAGCAGTACTTC	CASSLVAGGYYEQYF
NA	TRBJ1-2	TRBD1	TRBV14	TGTGCCAGCAGCCAAGATTTACAGGGGAGGTCTGGCTACACCTTC	CASSQDLQGRSGYTF
once	TRBJ2-2	TRBD1	TRBV6-1	TGTGCCAGCAACGGACAGGCTTCGAACACCGGGGAGCTGTTTTTT	CASNGQASNTGELFF
NA	TRBJ2-4	TRBD2	TRBV5-1	TGCGCCAGCAGTCTGGCGGGAGGGGTAGCCAAAAACAGTCAGTACTTC	CASSLAGGVAKNSQYF
NA	TRBJ1-2	NA	TRBV18	TGTGCCAGCTCAATCGACAGTTATGGCTACACCTTC	CASSIDSYGYTF
NA	TRBJ2-7	TRBD1	TRBV29-1	TGCAGCGTTGATGAGGGACAGGGCTACGAGCAGTACTTC	CSVDEGQGYEQYF
NA	TRBJ2-6	TRBD1	TRBV28	TGTGCCAGCAGACCAGCCCAGGGGGCCAACGGCCTGACTTTC	CASRPAQGANGLTF
NA	TRBJ2-5	NA	TRBV19	TGTGCCAGTAGTAGGCACGGGGAGACCCAGTACTTC	CASSRHGETQYF
NA	TRBJ2-7	NA	TRBV28	TGTGCCAGCAATGGAGATGGACTGACGAGCTCCTACGAGCAGTACTTC	CASNGDGLTSSYEQYF
NA	TRBJ1-6	NA	TRBV5-1	TGCGCCAGCAGCTTGGGCCAGTCAGGCTCACCCCTCCACTTT	CASSLGQSGSPLHF
NA	TRBJ1-2	NA	TRBV7-9	TGTGCCAGCAGCGCCGCGGGGGGCGGCTATGGCTACACCTTC	CASSAAGGGYGYTF
NA	TRBJ2-7	NA	TRBV28	TGTGCCAGCAGTTTTCGAGGCAACTCCTACGAGCAGTACTTC	CASSFRGNSYEQYF
NA	TRBJ1-5	TRBD1	TRBV4-1	TGCGCCAGCAGCCAAGCCGGACAGGGGGAGCCCCAGCATTTT	CASSQAGQGEPQHF
NA	TRBJ2-4	TRBD2	TRBV4-2	TGTGCCAGCAGCCAAGATGCGGGACTAGCGGGGAAAAACAGTCAGTACTTC	CASSQDAGLAGKNSQYF
NA	TRBJ1-1	TRBD1	TRBV19	TGTGCCAGTAGTATCCGACAGGGTATTGTCGGCACTGAAGCTTTCTTT	CASSIRQGIVGTEAFF
NA	TRBJ2-1	TRBD2	TRBV27	TGTGCCAGCAGTCTACTAGCGAACAATGAGCAGTTCTTC	CASSLLANNEQFF
NA	TRBJ1-5	NA	TRBV30	TGTGCCTGGAGTGTGGGTACGGGGCAGCCCCAGCATTTT	CAWSVGTGQPQHF
NA	TRBJ1-2	TRBD1	TRBV2	TGTGCCAGCAGAGAAGGACAGGGCTATGGCTACACCTTC	CASREGQGYGYTF
NA	TRBJ2-3	TRBD2	TRBV27	TGTGCCAGCAGTTTAAAGGCTAGCGGGGGGGCAGTGGGTCAGACGCAGTATTTT	CASSLKASGGAVGQTQYF